This TCR beta chain was captured by sequencing in a study of identifying expanded T cells in peripheral blood. Overall study findings and caveats: Across healthy donors, higher total template counts meant significantly greater approximately two-week count variance. Roughly 1.1 clones differed between technical replicates, versus 16.4 and 19 over time.

CDR1 and CDR2 from the germline V gene are SQVTM and ANQGSEA. The V and J ends lost 6 bases and 3 bases respectively, with 14 bases between them. This CDR3 comprises 13 residues. This table comes from immunoSEQ multiplex PCR, and its TCRdb copy is limited to in-frame clones, with some not included. The data show over 100,000 clones, about 87% seen once. To note about this clone: Antigen specificity is unknown.

The specimen was blood. This receptor was taken from a person aged 18-69 years in good health. The chain links TRBV29-1 to TRBJ1-1, with D possibly being TRBD1 (6 bases). CDR3 sequence reads: CSVSAGAHTEAFF. The DNA of the CDR3 is TGCAGCGTATCCGCAGGGGCGCACACTGAAGCTTTCTTT.